Here is one TCR beta chain with its context. The data stem from a study of blood T cell repertoires in COVID-19. The data were produced by immunoSEQ multiplex PCR, yet TCRdb's version contains in-frame clones alone and is incomplete. The sample carries approximately 270,000 clones, around 90% recorded once. The CDR3 runs to 17 residues. Trimming stripped 0 bases from V and 0 bases from J, with 12 bases between. Germline CDR1 and CDR2: ENHRY and SYGVKD. The sequenced material came from PBMCs or T cells enriched from blood (not recorded which). This clonotype originated in a man in his forties who had been exposed to COVID-19. The genes are TRBV10-3 and TRBJ1-5, with a possible D match to TRBD1 (6 bases). Written as DNA, the CDR3 is TGTGCCATCAGTGAGTCGCGGACAGATAATAGCAATCAGCCCCAGCATTTT. It is translated as CAISESRTDNSNQPQHF.